This T cell receptor (beta chain) was sequenced for a study of CD8 T cells in ankylosing spondylitis (TCRdb year 2017). Looking at the study overall: To find TCR variants linked to disease, the study profiled T cell receptor beta repertoires in ankylosing spondylitis patients and healthy donors. Peripheral blood was sampled, and synovial fluid was also collected from ankylosing spondylitis patients. The whole study cohort included some 100 healthy donors and 25 ankylosing spondylitis patients. General findings and caveats noted by the study authors: The disease-linked clones were reported to be significantly enriched in matched synovial fluid samples from ankylosing spondylitis patients. In peripheral blood, the disease-linked clones were found at relatively low frequencies and had a CD8+ phenotype. Some of the motif variants had been reported before in the synovial fluid and blood of reactive arthritis patients, a finding that suggests common disease-initiation mechanisms. Blood from ankylosing spondylitis patients appeared to be characterized by a TCR beta motif composed of eight highly homologous amino acid variants.

This clonotype was detected a few times. The clone's antigen remains unknown. No per-base quality is available; no much larger clone lies one base away. Trimming takes 3 bases from V and 4 bases from J, and the germline ends sit 4 bases apart. From the cysteine through the phenylalanine, the CDR3 covers 12 amino acids. CDR3 DNA only is kept here, 36 bases in frame from base 1. The germline V gene provides CDR1 SGHTA and CDR2 FQGNSA. Data came from an Illumina HiSeq 2500. Quantitative 5'-RACE with molecular barcodes was the method used to prepare the TCR beta libraries. Processing in the source paper ran as follows. A new computational method, built on a probabilistic model of VDJ rearrangement, was used to identify disease-linked TCR variants. Clones were called with MiXCR by TCRdb after fastp trimmed the public reads at Q25, and only in-frame beta chains were retained. Every entry covers one CDR3 protein and lists the most common genes and DNA from its rows. The V and J calls and clone size come from TCRdb's table, not from the authors' own analysis. This sample has tens of thousands of distinct CDR3 sequences in its table, and about 27% of those were observed once. About 60% of the sample is in the top ten clones.

The receptor comes from a male donor with ankylosing spondylitis or in good health (not recorded which). Sequenced material: blood, either unsorted or a sorted T cell fraction (not recorded which). The chain uses TRBV7-2 and TRBJ1-5; the D gene assignment is ambiguous. The CDR3 region has the sequence CASSFVNQPQHF. The DNA reads TGTGCCAGCAGCTTCGTAAATCAGCCCCAGCATTTT. With the portions outside the CDR3 filled from the reference TRBV7-2 and TRBJ1-5 genes, the complete variable region becomes GAGVSQSPSNKVTEKGKDVELRCDPISGHTALYWYRQSLGQGLEFLIYFQGNSAPDKSGLPSDRFSAERTGGSVSTLTIQRTQQEDSAVYLCASSFVNQPQHFGDGTRLSIL.